Presented here are 21 T cell receptor beta chains from one specimen sequenced in a study of shared T cell receptors in the human thymus. Sequencing was performed with immunoSEQ multiplex PCR; in TCRdb, only in-frame clones are kept and a portion is missing. The sample carries approximately 730,000 clones, 70% to 90% recorded once. These data were also reused for a study on human thymus T cells.

Material: thymocytes. These receptors originate from a girl in the first two years of life with a congenital heart defect.

This sequence joins TRBV5-1 and TRBJ1-2; a weak D match, TRBD1 (6 bases). V lost 3 bases to trimming and J lost 4 bases, with 16 bases between them. Looked up from germline, CDR1 is SGHRS and CDR2 is YFSETQ. The length of the CDR3 is 15 residues. The CDR3 coding sequence is TGCGCCAGCAGCTCTCAGACAGGAACTGGCTATGGCTACACCTTC. Its protein is CASSSQTGTGYGYTF.

This rearrangement joins TRBV5-1 to TRBJ2-1; 9 bases are shared with TRBD1. Trimming cost V 0 bases and J 3 bases; bases outside gene matches: 7. This CDR3 has 17 residues. Germline CDR1 is SGHRS and CDR2 is YFSETQ. Here the CDR3 DNA reads TGCGCCAGCAGCTTGGCCGGGACAGGGTTGGTCTACAATGAGCAGTTCTTC. It codes for CASSLAGTGLVYNEQFF.

The V gene is TRBV4-1, the J gene TRBJ2-3, with D possibly TRBD2 on 5 matching bases. The CDR3 covers 15 residues. The V end lost 4 bases, the J end lost 0 bases, and 11 bases lay between the germline ends. Per the germline V gene, CDR1 is MGHRA and CDR2 is YSYEKL. CDR3 nucleotide sequence: TGCGCCAGCAGCCTAGAGAGGGTCAGCACAGATACGCAGTATTTT. Its protein product is CASSLERVSTDTQYF.

The V gene is TRBV5-8, the J gene TRBJ1-2; the D is unclear. CDR3 length: 12 residues. Trimming pared 8 bases from V and 3 bases from J, leaving 11 bases between. Per germline, CDR1 SGHTS and CDR2 YDEGEE. Here the CDR3 reads CARSLSDYGYTF. Here the CDR3 DNA reads TGTGCCAGGTCCTTGTCGGACTATGGCTACACCTTC.

This chain links TRBV18 with TRBJ2-7; D might be TRBD2 (6 bases). The CDR3 runs to 14 residues. The germline V gene has CDR1 KGHSH and CDR2 LQKENI. The V end lost 6 bases, the J end lost 1 base, and 13 bases lay between the germline ends. The CDR3 nucleotides are TGTGCCAGCTCGCATGGCGGGGTGTCCTACGAGCAGTACTTC. Translated: CASSHGGVSYEQYF.

CDR3 nucleotide sequence: TGTGCCAGCAGCAACAGCGGGGGGTACGACCTCACAAGCACAGATACGCAGTATTTT. Translating it yields CASSNSGGYDLTSTDTQYF. The chain recombines TRBV5-5 with TRBJ2-3, with 9 bases lining up with TRBD2. The CDR3 spans 19 residues. Germline lookup yields CDR1 SGHKS and CDR2 YYEKEE (reference sequence). The V segment lost 4 bases and the J segment 0 bases; nucleotides outside the gene matches: 15.

As DNA, the CDR3 is TGCGCCAGCAGCGAAATTAGCGGCTCAGTCGATACGCAGTATTTT. This translates into CASSEISGSVDTQYF. The V and J genes are TRBV4-1 and TRBJ2-3; D might be TRBD2 (6 bases). Germline V gene lookup returns CDR1 MGHRA and CDR2 YSYEKL. V was pared by 5 bases and J by 6 bases, with 18 bases between. The CDR3 is 15 amino acids.

This clone has more than one count but fewer than ten. V gene TRBV7-6 combines with J gene TRBJ2-3; D gene uncertain. This CDR3 region has 14 residues. CDR1 SGHVS and CDR2 FNYEAQ come from the germline V gene. Deletions cut 5 bases from V and 6 bases from J, with 15 bases between. CDR3 residues: CASSHSYSLDTQYF. CDR3 DNA sequence: TGTGCCAGCAGCCACTCCTATTCGCTGGATACGCAGTATTTT.

This rearrangement joins TRBV15 to TRBJ1-2; D perhaps matches TRBD1 (5 bases). With 0 bases removed from V and 5 bases from J, the gap between germline ends came to 25 bases. The CDR3 spans 19 residues. The germline CDR1 and CDR2 sequences are LNHNV and YYDKDF (reference sequence). CDR3 amino acids: CATSRDVDPHRRRYYGYTF. The CDR3 nucleotides read TGTGCCACCAGCAGAGACGTAGACCCCCACAGGAGACGATATTATGGCTACACCTTC.

This chain uses TRBV19 with TRBJ2-3, with D uncertain. V lost 7 bases and J lost 6, with 8 bases in between. The CDR3 has 11 residues. Germline-derived CDR1 and CDR2 are LNHDA and SQIVND (reference sequence). The CDR3 DNA is TGTGCCAGTATCTGGCGGGATACGCAGTATTTT. Translated: CASIWRDTQYF. The whole variable domain, filled in from reference TRBV19 and TRBJ2-3, reads DGGITQSPKYLFRKEGQNVTLSCEQNLNHDAMYWYRQDPGQGLRLIYYSQIVNDFQKGDIAEGYSVSREKKESFPLTVTSAQKNPTAFYLCASIWRDTQYFGPGTRLTVL.

V is TRBV19 and J is TRBJ2-3; TRBD1 might be the D (5 bases). The CDR3 is 14 amino acids. V dropped 5 bases and J dropped 0 bases, with 9 bases sitting between them. The V gene's germline CDR1 is LNHDA and CDR2 SQIVND (reference sequence). CDR3 residues: CASSCRESTDTQYF. CDR3 bases: TGTGCCAGTAGTTGCAGGGAAAGCACAGATACGCAGTATTTT. Full variable domain (remainder filled in from reference TRBV19 and TRBJ2-3): DGGITQSPKYLFRKEGQNVTLSCEQNLNHDAMYWYRQDPGQGLRLIYYSQIVNDFQKGDIAEGYSVSREKKESFPLTVTSAQKNPTAFYLCASSCRESTDTQYFGPGTRLTVL.

CDR3 in DNA: TGTGCCAGCAGCCGAAGCGGACGGCCGGTAAATTCACCCCTCCACTTT. It codes for CASSRSGRPVNSPLHF. V is TRBV14 and J is TRBJ1-6; D is undetermined. CDR1 is SGHDN, CDR2 FVKESK, per germline. The CDR3 length is 16 residues. V gave up 4 bases and J gave up 7 bases, with 17 bases separating them.

The chain joins TRBV7-9 to TRBJ2-5, with TRBD1 identical over 8 bases. The length of the CDR3 is 19 residues. Losses at the gene ends were 2 bases for V and 5 bases for J; bases not matched to a gene: 19. The germline V gene encodes CDR1 SEHNR and CDR2 FQNEAQ (reference sequence). As DNA, the CDR3 is TGTGCCAGCAGCTTATTTATCAGGGGGCGAGCGGAATTGATGGAGACCCAGTACTTC. Its translation: CASSLFIRGRAELMETQYF.

The chain uses TRBV6-5 and TRBJ1-1, with D maybe TRBD1 (6 bases). CDR1 and CDR2 from the germline V gene are MNHEY and SVGAGI. The length of the CDR3 is 16 residues. The V gene lost 4 bases and the J gene lost 2 bases, with 17 bases spanning the gap. The CDR3 DNA reads as TGTGCCAGCAGTTGCGGGGGCGTTGGGCCTAACACTGAAGCTTTCTTT. This encodes CASSCGGVGPNTEAFF.

The rearrangement joins TRBV5-4 to TRBJ2-7; D is possibly TRBD2 (6 bases). Trimming removed 0 bases at V and 2 bases at J, with 9 bases between. The length of the CDR3 is 14 residues. Per germline, CDR1 SGHNT and CDR2 YYREEE (reference sequence). The chain's CDR3 is CASSLERGAYEQYF. The CDR3 DNA is TGTGCCAGCAGCTTGGAGCGCGGGGCCTACGAGCAGTACTTC. Using reference TRBV5-4 and TRBJ2-7 for the parts outside the CDR3, the full variable domain is ETGVTQSPTHLIKTRGQQVTLRCSSQSGHNTVSWYQQALGQGPQFIFQYYREEENGRGNFPPRFSGLQFPNYSSELNVNALELDDSALYLCASSLERGAYEQYFGPGTRLTVT.

The chain employs TRBV2 and TRBJ1-6, with 7 positions matching TRBD1. CDR3 length: 17 amino acids. In germline, CDR1 is SNHLY, CDR2 FYNNEI. J was trimmed by 4 bases and V by 6 bases; bases with no gene match: 12. The CDR3 sequence: CASRYGQDQIYNSPLHF. CDR3 in DNA: TGTGCCAGCAGATACGGACAGGACCAAATATATAATTCACCCCTCCACTTT.

This chain connects TRBV7-2 to TRBJ2-7, with D unresolved. Germline assignment: CDR1 SGHTA and CDR2 FQGNSA. Between the trimmed V and J ends, which lost 2 bases and 3 bases, there was a span of 17 bases. The CDR3 is made up of 16 amino acids. The CDR3 spells CASSLPHRHIVYEQYF. The CDR3 region has the DNA TGTGCCAGCAGCTTACCCCACAGACACATAGTCTACGAGCAGTACTTC. Using reference TRBV7-2 and TRBJ2-7 for the parts outside the CDR3, the full variable domain is GAGVSQSPSNKVTEKGKDVELRCDPISGHTALYWYRQSLGQGLEFLIYFQGNSAPDKSGLPSDRFSAERTGGSVSTLTIQRTQQEDSAVYLCASSLPHRHIVYEQYFGPGTRLTVT.

This sequence joins TRBV13 and TRBJ2-3; a weak D match, TRBD1 (5 bases). Germline loops: CDR1 PRHDT, CDR2 FYEKMQ (reference sequence). Trimming removed 5 bases at V and 2 bases at J, with 23 bases between. The CDR3 totals 18 residues. This CDR3 is CASSPRVQGPPITDTQYF. DNA for the CDR3: TGTGCCAGCAGCCCAAGGGTTCAGGGCCCCCCAATCACAGATACGCAGTATTTT.

The chain carries TRBV5-8 and TRBJ1-1; no firm D call. Germline CDR1 and CDR2: SGHTS and YDEGEE. This CDR3 contains 13 residues. The V gene lost 10 bases and the J gene lost 5 bases, with 18 bases spanning the gap. This CDR3 is CAVGSEGETEAFF. The CDR3 DNA is TGTGCCGTCGGTTCGGAGGGAGAAACTGAAGCTTTCTTT.

The chain couples TRBV2 to TRBJ2-3; D is possibly TRBD1 (6 bases). Per the germline V gene, CDR1 is SNHLY and CDR2 is FYNNEI. The CDR3 loop spans 13 amino acids. The V end lost 2 bases, the J end lost 6 bases, and 9 bases lay between the germline ends. The CDR3 DNA reads as TGTGCCAGCAGTGAACAGGGGATGGATACGCAGTATTTT. Protein sequence: CASSEQGMDTQYF.

CDR3 in DNA: TGCGCCAGCAGCCACTTTAACCCAGGATCGAGGGACAGGGGGCAATCACCCCTCCACTTT. This translates into CASSHFNPGSRDRGQSPLHF. The chain employs TRBV4-1 and TRBJ1-6, with TRBD1 matching 12 bases. The V segment lost 3 bases and the J segment 10 bases; nucleotides outside the gene matches: 19. This CDR3 spans 20 amino acids. Germline lookup yields CDR1 MGHRA and CDR2 YSYEKL.